This passage covers 29 T cell receptor beta chains from one sample sequenced in a study of T cells expressing NK-cell markers. TCRdb reprocessed the 5' RACE reads, keeping one entry per CDR3 protein, no DNA. Its table lists about 380,000 distinct CDR3 sequences. Sequenced sample: blood T cells: a sorted CD56 or NKG2C T cell subset, CD4+ or CD8+ T cells, or bulk PBMC T cells (not recorded which). The receptors shown here come from a man aged 18-75 years in good health.

This rearrangement joins TRBV5-1 to TRBJ2-5; TCRdb returns TRBD1, unconfirmable since there is no DNA. This CDR3 is 15 amino acids long. From germline, CDR1 is SGHRS and CDR2 YFSETQ. CDR3 sequence: CASSLAPTDQETQYF.

This chain uses TRBV7-2 with TRBJ1-2; TCRdb calls TRBD1, which cannot be checked without DNA. Germline V lookup: CDR1 SGHTA, CDR2 FQGNSA. This CDR3 has 13 residues. The CDR3 loop is CASSLDWDRGYTF.

This chain joins TRBV15 and TRBJ2-3. Germline loops: CDR1 LNHNV, CDR2 YYDKDF (reference sequence). This CDR3 is built from 16 residues. The CDR3 sequence is CATSYGSGSSTDTQYF. Supplemented by reference TRBV15 and TRBJ2-3, the full variable domain reads DAMVIQNPRYQVTQFGKPVTLSCSQTLNHNVMYWYQQKSSQAPKLLFHYYDKDFNNEADTPDNFQSRRPNTSFCFLDIRSPGLGDTAMYLCATSYGSGSSTDTQYFGPGTRLTVL.

This chain joins TRBV29-1 and TRBJ2-2; TCRdb's D call, TRBD2, is unchecked because there is no DNA. Germline CDR1 and CDR2: SQVTM and ANQGSEA. The CDR3 sequence is 14 residues long. The CDR3 loop is CSVSPNANTGELFF.

The J gene is TRBJ2-1, the V gene TRBV5-1; the TCRdb D gene call, TRBD1, has no DNA to confirm it. This CDR3 has 16 amino acids. The germline V gene encodes CDR1 SGHRS and CDR2 YFSETQ. This CDR3 reads CASRAGDASSYNEQFF.

CDR3 amino acids: CASSRAPTGGDQPQHF. This chain joins TRBV6-1 and TRBJ1-5; no DNA is available, so the TRBD1 call from TCRdb remains unchecked. CDR3 length: 16 amino acids. Germline V lookup: CDR1 MNHNS, CDR2 SASEGT.

The rearrangement joins TRBV24-1 to TRBJ2-3. The CDR3 runs 13 residues. The germline gives CDR1 KGHDR, CDR2 SFDVKD. The CDR3 spells CATSDGSLSTQYF.

This chain joins TRBV5-4 and TRBJ2-3. Germline V CDR1 and CDR2: SGHNT, YYREEE (reference sequence). CDR3 size: 15 residues. The CDR3 is CASSLGGVAADTQYF.

The chain recombines TRBV11-2 with TRBJ1-6; TCRdb's D call of TRBD1 is untestable without DNA. This CDR3 region has 15 residues. Germline assignment: CDR1 SGHAT and CDR2 FQNNGV. CDR3 residues: CASSLGQGYDSPLHF.

This chain links TRBV20-1 with TRBJ2-5. The CDR3 sequence is 13 residues long. In germline, CDR1 is DFQATT, CDR2 SNEGSKA (reference sequence). CDR3 region: CSAAASGSETQYF.

The rearrangement joins TRBV7-8 to TRBJ2-3. The CDR3 is 13 amino acids. Germline-derived CDR1 and CDR2 are SGHVS and FQNEAQ. The CDR3: CASARDSTDTQYF.

The chain recombines TRBV6-6 with TRBJ1-2. CDR3 length: 13 residues. Germline V gene data show CDR1 as MNHNY and CDR2 as SVGAGI (reference sequence). This CDR3 is CASSYSQTRGYTF.

This chain connects TRBV20-1 to TRBJ1-3. This CDR3 is built from 17 residues. Germline CDR1 reads DFQATT; CDR2 reads SNEGSKA (reference sequence). CDR3: CSALPVRSLLSGNTIYF.

V gene TRBV11-2 combines with J gene TRBJ2-3; the D gene TCRdb calls, TRBD1, cannot be checked with no DNA. CDR1 is SGHAT, CDR2 FQNNGV, per germline. The CDR3 totals 14 residues. The chain's CDR3 is CASSPGLAIDTQYF. Using reference TRBV11-2 and TRBJ2-3 for the parts outside the CDR3, the full variable domain is EAGVAQSPRYKIIEKRQSVAFWCNPISGHATLYWYQQILGQGPKLLIQFQNNGVVDDSQLPKDRFSAERLKGVDSTLKIQPAKLEDSAVYLCASSPGLAIDTQYFGPGTRLTVL.

This chain uses TRBV14 with TRBJ1-3. Germline CDR1 and CDR2: SGHDN and FVKESK. The CDR3 has 14 residues. This CDR3 is CASSQWGSGNTIYF.

The rearrangement uses TRBV25-1 and TRBJ1-3; TCRdb proposes TRBD1, but this gene call is untestable without DNA. This CDR3 is 15 amino acids long. Germline CDR1 reads MGHDK; CDR2 reads SYGVNS. The CDR3 loop reads CASSDAGTPGNTIYF.

The chain couples TRBV7-8 to TRBJ2-1; the TRBD1 assignment by TCRdb is unverifiable without DNA. The length of the CDR3 is 15 residues. The germline CDR1 and CDR2 sequences are SGHVS and FQNEAQ. This CDR3 is CASSTRQGVNNEQFF.

V gene TRBV7-6 combines with J gene TRBJ1-4; absent DNA, TCRdb's TRBD1 call cannot be checked. The CDR3 totals 13 residues. CDR1 is SGHVS, CDR2 FNYEAQ, per germline. The CDR3 reads CASSLPPGRELFF.

The chain combines TRBV30 with TRBJ2-2; absent DNA, TCRdb's TRBD1 call cannot be checked. The CDR3 sequence is 17 residues long. CDR1 is GTSNPN, CDR2 SVGIG, per germline (reference sequence). CDR3 amino acids: CAWSSDSGGWIAGELFF.

This sequence joins TRBV6-1 and TRBJ2-7. This CDR3 contains 15 residues. From germline, CDR1 is MNHNS and CDR2 SASEGT. CDR3: CASRRTTDSVYEQYF.

The chain has TRBV5-1 and TRBJ1-6; absent DNA, TCRdb's TRBD1 call cannot be checked. This CDR3 comprises 17 residues. CDR1 SGHRS and CDR2 YFSETQ come from the germline V gene. The CDR3 loop is CASSLVSQGAGNSPLHF.

This rearrangement joins TRBV6-6 to TRBJ1-4; the TRBD1 assignment by TCRdb is unverifiable without DNA. The length of the CDR3 is 13 residues. Germline V gene lookup returns CDR1 MNHNY and CDR2 SVGAGI (reference sequence). The CDR3 reads CASRGQGNEKLFF.

The V call is TRBV16, the J call TRBJ1-1; TCRdb proposes TRBD1, but this gene call is untestable without DNA. The CDR3 is 14 amino acids. The germline CDR1 and CDR2 sequences are KGHSY and FQNENV. CDR3 amino acids: CASSQQGYRTEAFF.

The chain couples TRBV5-8 to TRBJ2-1. The CDR3 contains 16 residues. The germline CDR1 and CDR2 sequences are SGHTS and YDEGEE. The CDR3 loop is CASSFLGGSTYNEQFF.

V usage is TRBV30 and J usage is TRBJ2-3; lacking DNA, the TRBD1 call made by TCRdb goes unchecked. CDR1 is GTSNPN, CDR2 SVGIG, per germline (reference sequence). This CDR3 has 19 amino acids. CDR3 protein: CAWSVYWGGVPLSTDTQYF.

The chain employs TRBV19 and TRBJ2-3; no DNA is available, so the TRBD1 call from TCRdb remains unchecked. Germline lookup yields CDR1 LNHDA and CDR2 SQIVND (reference sequence). The CDR3 has 15 amino acids. The CDR3 loop reads CASSISGRGSDTQYF.

The rearrangement uses TRBV6-5 and TRBJ2-6; TCRdb designates TRBD1, a call that cannot be tested without DNA. Germline CDR1 MNHEY, CDR2 SVGAGI. This CDR3 comprises 17 residues. This chain's CDR3 is CASSYVGGRGGANVLTF.

The V and J genes are TRBV7-2 and TRBJ2-5; TCRdb calls TRBD2, which cannot be checked without DNA. The germline V gene encodes CDR1 SGHTA and CDR2 FQGNSA. The CDR3 totals 14 residues. The CDR3 sequence: CASSSGLAEETQYF.

The genes are TRBV29-1 and TRBJ2-2. This CDR3 is built from 14 residues. Germline loops: CDR1 SQVTM, CDR2 ANQGSEA. CDR3: CSVVLTINTGELFF.